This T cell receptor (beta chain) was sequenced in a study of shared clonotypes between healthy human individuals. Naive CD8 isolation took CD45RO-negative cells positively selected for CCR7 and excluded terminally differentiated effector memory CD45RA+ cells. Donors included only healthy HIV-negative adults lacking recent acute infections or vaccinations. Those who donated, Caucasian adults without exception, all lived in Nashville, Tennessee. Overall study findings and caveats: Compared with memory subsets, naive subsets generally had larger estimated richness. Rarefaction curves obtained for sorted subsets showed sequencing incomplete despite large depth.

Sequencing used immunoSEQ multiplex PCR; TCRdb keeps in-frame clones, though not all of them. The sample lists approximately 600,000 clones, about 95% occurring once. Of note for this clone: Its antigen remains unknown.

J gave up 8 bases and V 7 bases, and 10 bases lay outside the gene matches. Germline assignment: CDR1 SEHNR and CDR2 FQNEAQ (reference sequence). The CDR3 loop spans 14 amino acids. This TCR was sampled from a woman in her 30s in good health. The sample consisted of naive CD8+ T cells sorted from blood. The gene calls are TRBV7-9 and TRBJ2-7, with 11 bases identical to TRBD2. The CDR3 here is CASTGTSGPVQQYF. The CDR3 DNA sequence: TGTGCCAGCACCGGGACTAGCGGACCCGTGCAGCAGTACTTC.